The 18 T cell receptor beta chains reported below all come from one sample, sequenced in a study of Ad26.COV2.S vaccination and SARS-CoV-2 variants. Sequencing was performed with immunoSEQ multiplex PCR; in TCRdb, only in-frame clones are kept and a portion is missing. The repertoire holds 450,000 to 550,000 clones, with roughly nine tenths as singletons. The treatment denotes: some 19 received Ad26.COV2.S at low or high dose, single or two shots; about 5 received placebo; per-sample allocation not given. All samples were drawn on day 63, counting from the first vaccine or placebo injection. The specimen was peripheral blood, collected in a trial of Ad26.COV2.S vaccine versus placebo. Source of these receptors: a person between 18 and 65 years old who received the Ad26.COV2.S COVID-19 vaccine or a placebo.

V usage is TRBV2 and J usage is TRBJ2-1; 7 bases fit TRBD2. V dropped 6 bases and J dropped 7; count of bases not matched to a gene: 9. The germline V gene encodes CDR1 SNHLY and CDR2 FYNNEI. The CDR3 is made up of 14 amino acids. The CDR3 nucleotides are TGTGCCAGCAGGACTAGCCGGGGTCAAAATGAGCAGTTCTTC. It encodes CASRTSRGQNEQFF.

CDR3 sequence: CASSPPVGGGTEAFF. The CDR3 DNA reads TGCGCCAGCAGCCCCCCCGTGGGGGGTGGAACTGAAGCTTTCTTT. The chain carries TRBV4-1 and TRBJ1-1; perhaps TRBD1 as D (5 bases). Germline assignment: CDR1 MGHRA and CDR2 YSYEKL. The CDR3 sequence is 15 residues long. The V gene lost 4 bases and the J gene lost 5 bases, with 17 bases spanning the gap.

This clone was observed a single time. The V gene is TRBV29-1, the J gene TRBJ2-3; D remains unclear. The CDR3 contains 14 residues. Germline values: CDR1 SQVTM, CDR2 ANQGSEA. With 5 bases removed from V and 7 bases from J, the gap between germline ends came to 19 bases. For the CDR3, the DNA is TGCAGCGTTAGGACGGGTAGCTTTAGTCATACGCAGTATTTT. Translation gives CSVRTGSFSHTQYF.

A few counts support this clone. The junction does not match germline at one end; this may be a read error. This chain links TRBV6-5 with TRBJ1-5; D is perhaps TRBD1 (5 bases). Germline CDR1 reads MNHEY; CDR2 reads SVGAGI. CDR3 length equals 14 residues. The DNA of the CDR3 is TGTGCCAGCAGACACTGGACGGACAATCGGCCCCAGCATTTT. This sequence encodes CASRHWTDNRPQHF.

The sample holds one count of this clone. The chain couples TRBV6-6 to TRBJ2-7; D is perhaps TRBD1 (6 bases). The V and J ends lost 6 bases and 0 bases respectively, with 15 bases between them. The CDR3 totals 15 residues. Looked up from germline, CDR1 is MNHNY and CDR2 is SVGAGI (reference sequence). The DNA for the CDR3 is TGTGCCAGCAGCCCCAGGGACAAGAGCTCCTACGAGCAGTACGTC. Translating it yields CASSPRDKSSYEQYV.

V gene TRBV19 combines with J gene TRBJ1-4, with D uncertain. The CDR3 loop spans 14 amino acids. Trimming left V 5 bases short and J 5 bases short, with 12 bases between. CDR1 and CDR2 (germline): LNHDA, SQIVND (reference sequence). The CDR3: CASSFDKFNEKLFF. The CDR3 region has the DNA TGTGCCAGTAGTTTCGACAAGTTCAATGAAAAACTGTTTTTT.

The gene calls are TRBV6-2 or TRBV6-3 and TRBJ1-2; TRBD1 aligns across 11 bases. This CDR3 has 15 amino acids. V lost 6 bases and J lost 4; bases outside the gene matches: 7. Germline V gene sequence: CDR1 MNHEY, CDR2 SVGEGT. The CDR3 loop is CASSRRTGGGYGYTF. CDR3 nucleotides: TGTGCCAGCAGCCGCCGGACAGGGGGCGGCTATGGCTACACCTTC.

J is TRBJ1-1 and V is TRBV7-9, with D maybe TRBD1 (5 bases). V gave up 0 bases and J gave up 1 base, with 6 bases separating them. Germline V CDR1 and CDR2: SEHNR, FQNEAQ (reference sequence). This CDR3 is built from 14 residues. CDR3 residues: CASSLAQGNTEAFF. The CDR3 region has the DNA TGTGCCAGCAGCTTAGCGCAGGGGAACACTGAAGCTTTCTTT.

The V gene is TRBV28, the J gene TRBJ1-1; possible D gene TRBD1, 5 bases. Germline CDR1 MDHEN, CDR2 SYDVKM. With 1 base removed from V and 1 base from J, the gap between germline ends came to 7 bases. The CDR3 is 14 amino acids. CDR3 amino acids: CASSLFGGNTEAFF. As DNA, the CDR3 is TGTGCCAGCAGTTTATTTGGGGGGAACACTGAAGCTTTCTTT.

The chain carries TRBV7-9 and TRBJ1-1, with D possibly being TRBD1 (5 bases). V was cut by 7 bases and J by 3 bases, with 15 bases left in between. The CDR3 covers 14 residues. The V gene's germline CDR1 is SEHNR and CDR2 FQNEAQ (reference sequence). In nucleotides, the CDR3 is TGTGCCAGCATCTGGGGGGAGATTCACACTGAAGCTTTCTTT. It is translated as CASIWGEIHTEAFF.

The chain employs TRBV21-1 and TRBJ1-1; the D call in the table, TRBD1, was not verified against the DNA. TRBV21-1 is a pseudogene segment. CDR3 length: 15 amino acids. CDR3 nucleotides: TGTGCCCGGTTTTCAGGACAGGGGGCAGGGACTGAAGCTTTCTTT. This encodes CARFSGQGAGTEAFF.

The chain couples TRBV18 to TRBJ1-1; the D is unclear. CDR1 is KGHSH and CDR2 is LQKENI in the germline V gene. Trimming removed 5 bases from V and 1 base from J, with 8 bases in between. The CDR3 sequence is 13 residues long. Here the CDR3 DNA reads TGTGCCAGCTCAGAATGGTCGAACACTGAAGCTTTCTTT. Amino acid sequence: CASSEWSNTEAFF.

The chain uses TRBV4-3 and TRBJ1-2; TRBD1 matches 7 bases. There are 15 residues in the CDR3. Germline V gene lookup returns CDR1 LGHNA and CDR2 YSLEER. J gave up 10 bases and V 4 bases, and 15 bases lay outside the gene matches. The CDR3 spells CASSPDSRGGRDYTF. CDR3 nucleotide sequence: TGCGCCAGCAGCCCGGACAGCCGAGGGGGCAGGGACTACACCTTC.

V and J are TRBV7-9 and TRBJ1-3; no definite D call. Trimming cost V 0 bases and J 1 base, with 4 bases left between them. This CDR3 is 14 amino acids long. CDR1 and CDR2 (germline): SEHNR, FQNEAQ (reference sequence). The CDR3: CASSLAGSGNTIYF. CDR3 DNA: TGTGCCAGCAGCTTAGCAGGGTCTGGAAACACCATATATTTT. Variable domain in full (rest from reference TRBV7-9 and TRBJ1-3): DTGVSQNPRHKITKRGQNVTFRCDPISEHNRLYWYRQTLGQGPEFLTYFQNEAQLEKSRLLSDRFSAERPKGSFSTLEIQRTEQGDSAMYLCASSLAGSGNTIYFGEGSWLTVV.

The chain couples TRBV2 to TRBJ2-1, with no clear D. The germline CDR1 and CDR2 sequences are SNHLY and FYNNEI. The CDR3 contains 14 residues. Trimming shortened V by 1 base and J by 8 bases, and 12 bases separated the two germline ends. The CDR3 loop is CASSEGLGGDEQFF. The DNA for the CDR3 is TGTGCCAGCAGTGAAGGCCTTGGCGGAGATGAGCAGTTCTTC.

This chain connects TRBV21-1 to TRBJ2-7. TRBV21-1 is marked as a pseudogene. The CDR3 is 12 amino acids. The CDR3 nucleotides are TGTGCCAGCAGTCCCTGGGCCTACGAGCAGTACGTC. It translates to CASSPWAYEQYV.

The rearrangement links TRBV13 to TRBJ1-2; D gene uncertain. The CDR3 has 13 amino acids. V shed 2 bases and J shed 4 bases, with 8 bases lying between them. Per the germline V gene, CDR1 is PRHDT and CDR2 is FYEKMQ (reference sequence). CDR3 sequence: CASSLRNVYGYTF. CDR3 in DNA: TGTGCCAGCAGCTTAAGGAATGTCTATGGCTACACCTTC.

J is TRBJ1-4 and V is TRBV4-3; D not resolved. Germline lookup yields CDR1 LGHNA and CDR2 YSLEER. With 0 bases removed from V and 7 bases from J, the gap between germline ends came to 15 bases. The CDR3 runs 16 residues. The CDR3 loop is CASSQEAYFLGEKLFF. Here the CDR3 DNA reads TGCGCCAGCAGCCAAGAAGCATACTTCCTTGGTGAAAAACTGTTTTTT.